Listed below are T cell receptor beta chains from one sample, sequenced in a study of cytomegalovirus exposure and HLA in healthy donors. The assay was immunoSEQ multiplex PCR, and TCRdb's table has in-frame clones only and misses some. The data contain over 150,000 clones, 70% to 85% of them singletons. The sample was PBMCs. The receptor set was obtained from a young woman in good health and CMV-seropositive. The CDR3 runs from the conserved cysteine through the conserved F or W. A D gene is named only where the DNA matches it firmly. Expanded clones get a size class; other rows say once, few or many, or leave the size out.

cdr3_aa: CASSLGGHTSPANEKLFF
cdr3_nt: TGCGCCAGCAGCTTGGGTGGGCACACCAGTCCGGCTAATGAAAAACTGTTTTTT
v_call: TRBV5-1
j_call: TRBJ1-4
d_call: .
clone_size: .

cdr3_aa: CAWSVPGLAREQYF
cdr3_nt: TGTGCCTGGAGTGTGCCGGGACTAGCGCGCGAGCAGTACTTC
v_call: TRBV30
j_call: TRBJ2-7
d_call: TRBD2
clone_size: few

cdr3_aa: CASSGQGAGEAFF
cdr3_nt: TGTGCCAGCAGCGGACAGGGGGCCGGTGAAGCTTTCTTT
v_call: TRBV2
j_call: TRBJ1-1
d_call: TRBD1
clone_size: .

cdr3_aa: CASSLVAGSQEQFF
cdr3_nt: TGTGCCAGCAGCTTAGTGGCGGGGAGCCAAGAGCAGTTCTTC
v_call: TRBV11-3
j_call: TRBJ2-1
d_call: .
clone_size: once

cdr3_aa: CAWRREGFNTEAFF
cdr3_nt: TGTGCCTGGAGACGGGAGGGGTTTAACACTGAAGCTTTCTTT
v_call: TRBV30
j_call: TRBJ1-1
d_call: .
clone_size: .

cdr3_aa: CASSYRRSGSSYNEQFF
cdr3_nt: TGTGCCAGCAGTTACCGCCGAAGCGGAAGCTCCTACAATGAGCAGTTCTTC
v_call: TRBV6-8
j_call: TRBJ2-1
d_call: .
clone_size: .

cdr3_aa: CASSSYREEKLFF
cdr3_nt: TGTGCCAGCAGCTCTTACAGGGAAGAAAAACTGTTTTTT
v_call: TRBV5-4
j_call: TRBJ1-4
d_call: .
clone_size: .

cdr3_aa: CASSASGTSDGEQFF
cdr3_nt: TGTGCCAGCAGTGCTTCCGGGACTAGCGACGGTGAGCAGTTCTTC
v_call: TRBV6-4
j_call: TRBJ2-1
d_call: TRBD2
clone_size: .

cdr3_aa: CASSLGQFSNTGELFF
cdr3_nt: TGCGCCAGCAGCTTGGGACAGTTCTCGAACACCGGGGAGCTGTTTTTT
v_call: TRBV5-1
j_call: TRBJ2-2
d_call: .
clone_size: once

cdr3_aa: CASSLSAVQGNNEQFF
cdr3_nt: TGCGCCAGCAGCTTGTCGGCGGTCCAGGGTAACAATGAGCAGTTCTTC
v_call: TRBV5-1
j_call: TRBJ2-1
d_call: .
clone_size: .